The source of this T cell receptor beta chain is a study of OX40 agonist ivuxolimab in advanced cancers. Clones were sequenced by immunoSEQ multiplex PCR, and TCRdb holds only the in-frame ones, with some missing. The sample has 43,000 or so clones; about 88% are singletons. The CDR3 totals 16 residues. Trimming shortened V by 3 bases and J by 4 bases, and 16 bases separated the two germline ends. CDR1 is ENHRY, CDR2 SYGVKD, per germline. This chain uses TRBV10-3 with TRBJ2-1, with D perhaps given as TRBD1 or TRBD2 (5 bases each). Sequenced here: CD4+ or CD8+ T cells sorted from blood, sampled in a trial of the OX40 agonist ivuxolimab. The receptor's source is an adult with an advanced solid tumor such as melanoma, head and neck, liver or kidney cancer. DNA of the CDR3: TGTGCCATCAGTGACCCCGGGGCACCTGGTTACAATGAGCAGTTCTTC. This sequence encodes CAISDPGAPGYNEQFF.